This paragraph covers one TCR beta chain sequence. TCR beta sequences were obtained from blood CD8+ and CD4+ T cells. The data were taken from a study of CD8 T cells in Susac syndrome. Reverse transcription used roughly 0.5 to 1 ug RNA and random hexamers. TCRdb used MiXCR to reprocess the immunoSEQ multiplex PCR reads, holding one entry per CDR3 protein. The sample holds 110,000 to 150,000 distinct CDR3 sequences; 90% to 96% are singletons and the top ten take roughly 0.08%. Germline-derived CDR1 and CDR2 are MNHEY and SVGAGI. V was pared by 6 bases and J by 2 bases, with 8 bases between. The CDR3 sequence is 13 residues long.

The chain links TRBV6-5 to TRBJ1-3; no reliable D call. This sequence originates from a human donor with Susac syndrome. Material for sequencing was CD4+ T cells from PBMCs. CDR3 residues: CASRPTAGNTIYF. The DNA for the CDR3 is TGTGCCAGCAGGCCGACTGCTGGAAACACCATATATTTT.